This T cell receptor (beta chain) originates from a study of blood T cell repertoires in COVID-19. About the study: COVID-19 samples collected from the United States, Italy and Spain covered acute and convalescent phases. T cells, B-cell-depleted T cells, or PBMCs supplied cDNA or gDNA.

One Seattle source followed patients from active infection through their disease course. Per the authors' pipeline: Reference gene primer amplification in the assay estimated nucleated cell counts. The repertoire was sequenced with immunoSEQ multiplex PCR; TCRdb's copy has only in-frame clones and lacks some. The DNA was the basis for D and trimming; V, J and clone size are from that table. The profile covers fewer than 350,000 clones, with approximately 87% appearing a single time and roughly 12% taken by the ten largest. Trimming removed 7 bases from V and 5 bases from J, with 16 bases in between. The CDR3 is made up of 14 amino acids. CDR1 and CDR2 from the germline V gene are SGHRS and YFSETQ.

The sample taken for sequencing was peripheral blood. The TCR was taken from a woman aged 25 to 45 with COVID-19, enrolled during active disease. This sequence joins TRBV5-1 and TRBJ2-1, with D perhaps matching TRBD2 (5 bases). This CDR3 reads CASYGPAADNEQFF. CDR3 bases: TGCGCCAGCTATGGGCCGGCAGCGGACAATGAGCAGTTCTTC.